This TCR beta chain was recovered during a study of T-cell reconstitution after alpha-beta-depleted transplantation in children. General observations from the study: T-cell counts and diversity at one year post-transplant came mainly from newly produced T cells.

Preparation of the TCRbeta library was carried out with unique molecular identifiers. From the PCR reads, TCRdb called clonotypes with MiXCR, one entry per CDR3 protein. The table shows about 6,200 distinct CDR3 sequences, with about 14% occurring only once. The germline V gene has CDR1 SGHAT and CDR2 FQNNGV. Trimming took off 5 bases at V and 7 bases at J, with 14 bases between the two ends. The CDR3 has 13 amino acids. This clonotype qualifies as medium-sized (0.01 to 0.1%). The antigen remains unidentified. The genes are TRBV11-2 and TRBJ1-1; D is uncertain. The sequence was collected from a boy aged 5-17 years with acute lymphoblastic leukemia, due to receive a stem cell transplant. The starting material was PBMCs, obtained before TCRalphabeta/CD19-depleted stem cell transplant. The CDR3 nucleotides read TGTGCCAGCAGCAACGGGCCCTACCTTGAAGCTTTCTTT. Its protein is CASSNGPYLEAFF.